A single sample is the source of the 24 T cell receptor beta chains below, sequenced in a study of blood T cell repertoires in COVID-19. Produced via immunoSEQ multiplex PCR; TCRdb's table is partial and in-frame only. The sample shows approximately 98,000 clones, approximately 80% of them seen only once. What was sequenced was peripheral blood. Source of these receptors: a woman in her 70s with acute or convalescent COVID-19.

This clone has more than one count but fewer than ten. The chain combines TRBV10-3 with TRBJ2-1; D ambiguous. Germline-derived CDR1 and CDR2 are ENHRY and SYGVKD. The V gene lost 0 bases and the J gene lost 6 bases, with 9 bases spanning the gap. The CDR3 has 14 amino acids. The CDR3 coding sequence is TGTGCCATCAGTGAGTCAAGCGATGTCAATGAGCAGTTCTTC. Translated, it gives CAISESSDVNEQFF.

The V and J genes are TRBV6-5 and TRBJ2-5; 7 nucleotides agree with TRBD2. The ends lost 7 bases at V and 3 bases at J; junction bases unmatched: 2. There are 12 residues in the CDR3. The germline CDR1 and CDR2 sequences are MNHEY and SVGAGI. DNA for the CDR3: TGTGCCAGCACCGGACTAGAAGAGACCCAGTACTTC. This gives the protein CASTGLEETQYF.

The chain joins TRBV10-3 to TRBJ2-3; D unresolved. CDR1 and CDR2 (germline): ENHRY, SYGVKD. This CDR3 is built from 14 residues. Trimming took off 3 bases at V and 1 base at J, with 8 bases between the two ends. This chain's CDR3 is CAISDGHRTDTQYF. The CDR3 DNA reads TGTGCCATCAGTGATGGGCACCGCACAGATACGCAGTATTTT.

The gene calls are TRBV4-2 and TRBJ2-5; D remains unclear. Trimming removed 0 bases at V and 5 bases at J, with 4 bases between. Germline CDR1 and CDR2: LGHNA and YNFKEQ. The CDR3 is made up of 12 amino acids. The CDR3 DNA is TGTGCCAGCAGCCAAGACGTGGAGACCCAGTACTTC. It specifies CASSQDVETQYF.

J is TRBJ2-1 and V is TRBV18; no clear D gene. This CDR3 contains 14 residues. Germline assignment: CDR1 KGHSH and CDR2 LQKENI. V dropped 1 base and J dropped 8 bases, with 12 bases sitting between them. CDR3 DNA: TGTGCCAGCTCACCACAACGTAGCCTGGATGAGCAGTTCTTC. It yields the protein CASSPQRSLDEQFF. The whole variable domain, filled in from reference TRBV18 and TRBJ2-1, reads NAGVMQNPRHLVRRRGQEARLRCSPMKGHSHVYWYRQLPEEGLKFMVYLQKENIIDESGMPKERFSAEFPKEGPSILRIQQVVRGDSAAYFCASSPQRSLDEQFFGPGTRLTVL.

This clone was found once. The rearrangement joins TRBV3-1 (or the pseudogene TRBV3-2) to TRBJ1-1; maybe TRBD1 (6 bases). Trimming shortened V by 6 bases and J by 4 bases, and 15 bases separated the two germline ends. Germline V gene sequence: CDR1 LGHDT, CDR2 YNNKEL (reference sequence). This CDR3 is 14 amino acids long. DNA for the CDR3: TGTGCCAGCAGGATACAGGGCGGGGGCACTGAAGCTTTCTTT. It translates to CASRIQGGGTEAFF.

The rearrangement uses TRBV29-1 and TRBJ1-2, with D perhaps TRBD1 (6 bases). The CDR3 runs 14 residues. The germline CDR1 and CDR2 sequences are SQVTM and ANQGSEA. The V end was cut by 5 bases, the J end by 3 bases, with 16 bases between. The CDR3 loop reads CSVKDRTTYYGYTF. The CDR3 DNA is TGCAGCGTTAAGGACAGAACCACGTACTATGGCTACACCTTC.

Only one count was recorded for this clone. This chain links TRBV24-1 with TRBJ2-1, with D possibly being TRBD2 (6 bases). The CDR3 is 20 amino acids. V was clipped by 6 bases and J by 0 bases, with 26 bases between them. Germline loops: CDR1 KGHDR, CDR2 SFDVKD. The CDR3 spells CATSSTRDSSYLPSYNEQFF. In DNA form, the CDR3 reads TGTGCCACCAGTTCTACCCGGGACTCTAGTTACCTCCCCTCCTACAATGAGCAGTTCTTC.

This chain connects TRBV7-9 to TRBJ2-5, with TRBD2 as a possible D gene (5 bases). The germline gives CDR1 SEHNR, CDR2 FQNEAQ (reference sequence). Trimming removed 4 bases at V and 2 bases at J, with 14 bases between. The CDR3 runs to 15 residues. CDR3 nucleotides: TGTGCCAGCAGCTCGTACGTGGGAGATCAAGAGACCCAGTACTTC. Residues: CASSSYVGDQETQYF.

The rearrangement uses TRBV28 and TRBJ1-1; TRBD1 matches 8 bases. The CDR3 has 13 amino acids. Germline trimming cut 5 bases from V and 8 bases from J; bases unmatched to any gene: 7. Per germline, CDR1 MDHEN and CDR2 SYDVKM. This CDR3 reads CASSSPGGAEAFF. The CDR3 DNA follows: TGTGCCAGCAGTAGTCCAGGGGGCGCCGAAGCTTTCTTT.

This chain's CDR3 is CASSPPGAYGYTF. Written as DNA, the CDR3 is TGTGCCAGCAGCCCTCCGGGAGCGTATGGCTACACCTTC. The chain is built from TRBV6-2 or TRBV6-3 and TRBJ1-2; D is unresolved. V dropped 6 bases and J dropped 5 bases, with 13 bases sitting between them. Germline CDR1 and CDR2: MNHEY and SVGEGT. CDR3 length: 13 amino acids.

The chain links TRBV7-2 to TRBJ2-3; D might be TRBD2 (5 bases). This CDR3 spans 14 amino acids. Germline CDR1 SGHTA, CDR2 FQGNSA. Trimming stripped 5 bases from V and 2 bases from J, with 11 bases between. This CDR3 reads CASSTRTATDTQYF. The CDR3 DNA sequence: TGTGCCAGCAGCACCCGGACTGCCACAGATACGCAGTATTTT.

The J gene is TRBJ1-1, the V gene TRBV7-2, with a weak D call TRBD1 (5 bases). The CDR3 is 14 amino acids. V lost 3 bases, J lost 6 bases, and 14 bases lay in between. CDR1 and CDR2 from the germline V gene are SGHTA and FQGNSA. CDR3 sequence (DNA): TGTGCCAGCAGCTTTACAGGACCACCTTCTGAAGCTTTCTTT. Residues: CASSFTGPPSEAFF.

This chain uses TRBV29-1 with TRBJ1-4; 10 nucleotides match TRBD1. The CDR3 contains 13 residues. V was clipped by 7 bases and J by 7 bases; unmatched bases: 6. Germline-derived CDR1 and CDR2 are SQVTM and ANQGSEA. CDR3 region: CSASGTGAEKLFF. DNA of the CDR3: TGCAGCGCTTCGGGGACAGGGGCTGAAAAACTGTTTTTT.

The chain employs TRBV3-1 (or the pseudogene TRBV3-2) and TRBJ2-1; 10 positions agree with TRBD2. The length of the CDR3 is 20 residues. The trim removed 0 bases at V and 9 bases at J, leaving 20 bases unmatched. Germline CDR1 is LGHDT and CDR2 is YNNKEL (reference sequence). The CDR3 loop reads CASSQDRLAGVIGVIGEQFF. The CDR3 DNA sequence: TGTGCCAGCAGCCAAGACCGCCTAGCGGGAGTAATAGGAGTAATCGGTGAGCAGTTCTTC.

The V call is TRBV7-2, the J call TRBJ2-7; D call uncertain. CDR1 and CDR2 from the germline V gene are SGHTA and FQGNSA. V was cut by 5 bases and J by 4 bases, with 6 bases left in between. This CDR3 spans 11 amino acids. This CDR3 reads CASSVGYEQYF. For the CDR3, the DNA is TGTGCCAGCAGCGTCGGTTACGAGCAGTACTTC.

The chain employs TRBV21-1 and TRBJ2-3; TRBD2 is taken as the D call from the table, unchecked against the DNA. TRBV21-1 is a pseudogene segment. This CDR3 is built from 16 residues. The CDR3 reads CASSTGVRESLDTQYF. CDR3 nucleotides: TGTGCCAGCAGCACGGGGGTGCGGGAGTCCCTGGATACGCAGTATTTT.

The rearrangement links TRBV7-6 to TRBJ1-5, with TRBD1 as a possible D gene (6 bases). Germline values: CDR1 SGHVS, CDR2 FNYEAQ. This CDR3 contains 15 residues. V was trimmed by 1 base and J by 2 bases, leaving 9 bases between them. CDR3 bases: TGTGCCAGCAGCTTAGGCCCAGGGGGCAATCAGCCCCAGCATTTT. Its translation is CASSLGPGGNQPQHF.

The J gene is TRBJ1-3, the V gene TRBV19, with D uncertain. Germline V CDR1 and CDR2: LNHDA, SQIVND (reference sequence). V was pared by 6 bases and J by 1 base, with 4 bases between. The CDR3 consists of 12 residues. CDR3 region: CASSASGNTIYF. In nucleotides, the CDR3 is TGTGCCAGTAGCGCGTCTGGAAACACCATATATTTT.

The table lists this clone with a count of one. V and J are TRBV9 and TRBJ1-2; 12 nucleotides line up with TRBD1. Germline loops: CDR1 SGDLS, CDR2 YYNGEE. V gave up 3 bases and J gave up 4 bases; unmatched junction bases: 4. The CDR3 consists of 15 residues. CDR3 residues: CASSAGTGGLYGYTF. CDR3 DNA: TGTGCCAGCAGCGCTGGGACAGGGGGCCTCTATGGCTACACCTTC.

In this sample, this clone turned up a few times. This chain links TRBV6-5 with TRBJ1-5; no definite D call. V was clipped by 2 bases and J by 5 bases, with 10 bases between them. The CDR3 contains 14 residues. Germline V lookup: CDR1 MNHEY, CDR2 SVGAGI. In DNA, the CDR3 is TGTGCCAGCAGTTACGGAGGTGTAGATCAGCCCCAGCATTTT. It codes for CASSYGGVDQPQHF.

This chain links TRBV3-1 (or the pseudogene TRBV3-2) with TRBJ2-1; TRBD2 matches 10 bases. Trimming removed 3 bases from V and 0 bases from J; junction bases left unmatched: 8. The germline V gene has CDR1 LGHDT and CDR2 YNNKEL (reference sequence). This CDR3 spans 18 amino acids. The DNA for the CDR3 is TGTGCCAGCAGCCAGGTAGCGGGAGGCAGGAGCTCCTACAATGAGCAGTTCTTC. The encoded protein is CASSQVAGGRSSYNEQFF.

The chain is built from TRBV28 and TRBJ1-1; no reliable D call. V lost 5 bases to trimming and J lost 5 bases, with 18 bases between them. This CDR3 contains 15 residues. Germline V gives CDR1 MDHEN, CDR2 SYDVKM. The CDR3 DNA follows: TGTGCCAGCAGTCCCCTCGTGGGTAGCCAGACTGAAGCTTTCTTT. Protein: CASSPLVGSQTEAFF.

Only a few counts were recorded for this clone. The rearrangement joins TRBV7-9 to TRBJ1-2, with D uncertain. The V gene's germline CDR1 is SEHNR and CDR2 FQNEAQ (reference sequence). CDR3 length: 17 amino acids. The V end was cut by 1 base, the J end by 1 base, with 16 bases between. The CDR3 loop reads CASSLVLLQPINYGYTF. DNA of the CDR3: TGTGCCAGCAGCTTAGTGCTCTTACAGCCTATTAACTATGGCTACACCTTC.